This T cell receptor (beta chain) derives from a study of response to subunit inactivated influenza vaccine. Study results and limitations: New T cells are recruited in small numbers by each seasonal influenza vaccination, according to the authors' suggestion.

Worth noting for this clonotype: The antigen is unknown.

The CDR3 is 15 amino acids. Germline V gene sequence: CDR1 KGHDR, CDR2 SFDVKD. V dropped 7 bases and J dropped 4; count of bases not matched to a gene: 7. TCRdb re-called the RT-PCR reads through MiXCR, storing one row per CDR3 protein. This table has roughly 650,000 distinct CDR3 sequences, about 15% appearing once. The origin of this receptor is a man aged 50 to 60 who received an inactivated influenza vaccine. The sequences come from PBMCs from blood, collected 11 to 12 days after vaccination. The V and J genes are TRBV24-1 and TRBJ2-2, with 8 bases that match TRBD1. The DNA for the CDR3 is TGTGCCACCAGGGAGGCAGGGGGCCCCACCGGGGAGCTGTTTTTT. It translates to CATREAGGPTGELFF.